The 12 T cell receptor beta chains listed next were all sequenced from one sample in a study of molecular identifiers for immune sequencing clone quantification. TCRdb itself ran the PCR reads through MiXCR, one entry per CDR3 protein. Altogether some 320,000 distinct CDR3 sequences are present, roughly a fifth being singletons, with the ten largest covering over 0.7%. The sequencing sample was made of naive CD8+ T cells from blood, with Jurkat cell RNA spiked in. Subset defined: FACS-sorted CD8+CD4-CCR7+CD45RA+ naive T cells. The receptors come from a human donor in good health. Some libraries in this study had Jurkat cell RNA spiked in.

This clonotype has a count of ten or more. The gene calls are TRBV2 and TRBJ1-5, with D perhaps TRBD1 (5 bases). Trimming stripped 3 bases from V and 1 base from J, with 10 bases between. The CDR3 spans 15 residues. Germline-derived CDR1 and CDR2 are SNHLY and FYNNEI. Here the CDR3 DNA reads TGTGCCAGCAGTGAGGGCGGGGCGAGCAATCAGCCCCAGCATTTT. Translating it yields CASSEGGASNQPQHF. Drawing the rest from reference TRBV2 and TRBJ1-5, the complete variable domain is EPEVTQTPSHQVTQMGQEVILRCVPISNHLYFYWYRQILGQKVEFLVSFYNNEISEKSEIFDDQFSVERPDGSNFTLKIRSTKLEDSAMYFCASSEGGASNQPQHFGDGTRLSIL.

In regard to this clonotype: Given the absence of the conserved phenylalanine or tryptophan at the CDR3 end, a read error is likely. The chain is built from TRBV3-1 and TRBJ2-7; 7 bases match TRBD1. CDR3 size: 16 residues. The junction had 8 bases not matched to a gene; V was cut back by 0 bases and J by 3 bases. Germline V CDR1 and CDR2: LGHDT, YNNKEL (reference sequence). The CDR3 DNA sequence: TGTGCCAGCAGCCAAGAAATCGGACAGGCCCGCTACGAGCAGTACCTC. Protein product: CASSQEIGQARYEQYL.

As to this clonotype: This may stem from a read error, because a much larger clone lies one nucleotide away. The CDR3 DNA reads TGTGCCAGCGGTATAAACCCGGGGAGTGAAAAACTGTTTTTT. Protein product: CASGINPGSEKLFF. The genes are TRBV6-5 and TRBJ1-4, with D uncertain. From germline, CDR1 is MNHEY and CDR2 SVGAGI. The V gene lost 8 bases and the J gene lost 7 bases, with 17 bases spanning the gap. The CDR3 length is 14 residues.

This clonotype has ten or more counts. V usage is TRBV12-3 or TRBV12-4 and J usage is TRBJ1-4, with D possibly TRBD1 on 6 matching bases. The V and J ends lost 7 bases and 8 bases respectively, with 20 bases between them. The CDR3 runs 15 residues. CDR3 amino acids: CASTQGHAIGEKLFF. The CDR3 bases are TGTGCCAGCACCCAGGGGCACGCCATCGGCGAAAAACTGTTTTTT.

A word on this clonotype: This may stem from a read error, because a much larger clone lies one nucleotide away. Here the CDR3 DNA reads TGTGCCAGCAGCCTGCGGACTAGCGGGGGCGCAGATACGCAGTATTTT. Protein product: CASSLRTSGGADTQYF. The V and J genes are TRBV7-9 and TRBJ2-3; 13 bases match TRBD2. Trimming took 5 bases from V and 4 from J; bases not matched to a gene: 6. The CDR3 spans 16 residues. Germline V gene sequence: CDR1 SEHNR, CDR2 FQNEAQ (reference sequence).

This clonotype occurred many times. CDR3 protein: CASSYDGGEQFF. As DNA, the CDR3 is TGTGCCAGCAGTTACGACGGGGGTGAGCAGTTCTTC. This sequence joins TRBV6-2 or TRBV6-3 and TRBJ2-1; D possibly corresponds to TRBD2 (6 bases). Deletions cut 2 bases from V and 9 bases from J, with 8 bases between. CDR1 and CDR2 from the germline V gene are MNHEY and SVGEGT. The CDR3 consists of 12 residues.

This clonotype was seen repeatedly, ten times or more. The V call is TRBV20-1, the J call TRBJ1-1, with D unresolved. The V gene's germline CDR1 is DFQATT and CDR2 SNEGSKA (reference sequence). The CDR3 sequence is 11 residues long. Trimming pared 2 bases from V and 4 bases from J, leaving 5 bases between. CDR3: CSARQATEAFF. CDR3 bases: TGCAGTGCTAGACAGGCCACTGAAGCTTTCTTT.

The chain joins TRBV6-1 to TRBJ1-5; 8 bases line up with TRBD1. The germline CDR1 and CDR2 sequences are MNHNS and SASEGT. J gave up 2 bases and V 7 bases, and 10 bases lay outside the gene matches. CDR3 length: 16 residues. The CDR3 sequence: CASTWTPGGGNQPQHF. The CDR3, as DNA: TGTGCCAGCACCTGGACACCAGGGGGCGGCAATCAGCCCCAGCATTTT.

This clonotype was detected only a few times. The rearrangement joins TRBV12-3 or TRBV12-4 to TRBJ2-6; 13 bases are shared with TRBD2. The CDR3 totals 19 residues. J was trimmed by 3 bases and V by 7 bases; bases with no gene match: 12. The CDR3 nucleotides read TGTGCCAGCACTCTCGGGGGACTAGCGGGGTTAAGTGGGGCCAACGTCCTGACTTTC. It specifies CASTLGGLAGLSGANVLTF.

This clonotype was seen repeatedly, ten times or more. Given the absence of the conserved phenylalanine or tryptophan at the CDR3 end, a read error is likely. The DNA is left out, because the CDR3 cannot be placed on it with certainty; the CDR3 is given as TCRdb lists it. The V call is TRBV2, the J call TRBJ1-1; TRBD1, as called in the table, went unchecked against the DNA. From its first to its last residue, the CDR3 has 11 amino acids. Per germline, CDR1 SNHLY and CDR2 FYNNEI. The CDR3 spells CASSEVPGGES.

The chain has TRBV5-1 and TRBJ2-3; 9 nucleotides align to TRBD2. This CDR3 comprises 16 residues. The ends lost 0 bases at V and 2 bases at J; junction bases unmatched: 4. The V gene's germline CDR1 is SGHRS and CDR2 YFSETQ. The CDR3 DNA sequence: TGCGCCAGCAGCTTGGCTAGCGGGGTCCCCACAGATACGCAGTATTTT. It specifies CASSLASGVPTDTQYF. Variable domain in full (rest from reference TRBV5-1 and TRBJ2-3): KAGVTQTPRYLIKTRGQQVTLSCSPISGHRSVSWYQQTPGQGLQFLFEYFSETQRNKGNFPGRFSGRQFSNSRSEMNVSTLELGDSALYLCASSLASGVPTDTQYFGPGTRLTVL.

The chain combines TRBV5-5 with TRBJ1-6, with unresolved D. The CDR3 runs 14 residues. The V gene's germline CDR1 is SGHKS and CDR2 YYEKEE (reference sequence). Trimming pared 4 bases from V and 8 bases from J, leaving 13 bases between. CDR3 DNA sequence: TGTGCCAGCAGCAAGGACGGGTACTATTCACCCCTCCACTTT. It is translated as CASSKDGYYSPLHF.